This T cell receptor (beta chain) was retrieved from a study of OX40 agonist ivuxolimab in advanced cancers. Study findings and constraints: Among patients with partial responses at 0.1-3.0 mg/kg, clonal expansion was among the lowest.

Comments on this clone: The antigen remains undetermined.

The CDR3 extends over 13 amino acids. Germline loops: CDR1 SGDLS, CDR2 YYNGEE. Trimming took off 4 bases at V and 2 bases at J, with 9 bases between the two ends. Profiling relied on immunoSEQ multiplex PCR, and the TCRdb table lists in-frame clones only, not all of them. This sample has tens of thousands of clones; approximately 88% occur once, and the top ten carry 22%. This chain joins TRBV9 and TRBJ2-5, with unresolved D. The clonotype originates from an adult with an advanced solid tumor such as melanoma, head and neck, liver or kidney cancer. The input for sequencing was CD4+ or CD8+ T cells sorted from blood, taken in a trial of the OX40 agonist ivuxolimab. The CDR3 loop reads CASSPGGQETQYF. DNA of the CDR3: TGTGCCAGCAGCCCCGGTGGGCAAGAGACCCAGTACTTC.